The sample holds one count of the clone carrying this T cell receptor (beta chain). What it binds is not known. On average roughly 92,000 T cells per donor were immunosequenced. CDR3 length equals 15 residues. Trimming cost V 5 bases and J 5 bases; bases outside gene matches: 11. Germline V gene data show CDR1 as SGHAT and CDR2 as FQNNGV. This specimen belongs to a study of T cells in tuberculosis. About the study: A South African cohort included IGRA-negative adolescents, latently infected IGRA-positive adolescents and adults with active tuberculosis. Study observations and caveats: Smaller alpha distances in active tuberculosis partly reflected shorter CDR3-alpha lengths. Active tuberculosis TCR-alpha repertoires lay closer to GMM-specific TCRs than IGRA-negative controls, suggesting clonal expansion.

Clones were sequenced by immunoSEQ multiplex PCR, and TCRdb holds only the in-frame ones, with some missing. This table holds roughly 34,000 clones, nearly 97% found once. The chain is built from TRBV11-2 and TRBJ1-1; 7 bases fit TRBD1. The TCR comes from a donor aged 10-30 years with latent tuberculosis or without tuberculosis infection. Sequencing used PBMCs. In DNA, the CDR3 is TGTGCCAGCAGCACCCACAGGGGCATAGGGACTGAAGCTTTCTTT. This codes for CASSTHRGIGTEAFF.